Below are 20 T cell receptor beta chains sequenced from a single sample in a study of blood T cell repertoires in COVID-19. Produced via immunoSEQ multiplex PCR; TCRdb's table is partial and in-frame only. This table has 120,000 or so clones, approximately 80% appearing once. Sequences were obtained from peripheral blood. The source is a human donor in a cohort sampled during active COVID-19.

The V gene is TRBV6-1, the J gene TRBJ2-3; D remains unclear. The germline V and J ends were trimmed by 0 bases and 0 bases, with 10 bases remaining between them. CDR3 length: 16 amino acids. CDR1 MNHNS and CDR2 SASEGT come from the germline V gene. As DNA, the CDR3 is TGTGCCAGCAGTGAAGCCGGTAGCCTTAGCACAGATACGCAGTATTTT. It encodes CASSEAGSLSTDTQYF.

Only one count was recorded for this clone. V is TRBV30 and J is TRBJ2-2; D is possibly TRBD1 (5 bases). The CDR3 has 13 amino acids. The V end was cut by 8 bases, the J end by 0 bases, with 10 bases between. Germline V gene sequence: CDR1 GTSNPN, CDR2 SVGIG (reference sequence). CDR3 amino acids: CAVDNSNTGELFF. CDR3 sequence (DNA): TGTGCCGTGGACAACTCGAACACCGGGGAGCTGTTTTTT.

This rearrangement joins TRBV19 to TRBJ2-5; 14 bases match TRBD2. Trimming cost V 4 bases and J 2 bases; bases outside gene matches: 3. Germline V gene data show CDR1 as LNHDA and CDR2 as SQIVND (reference sequence). CDR3 length: 16 residues. CDR3 loop: CASSTGLAGGQETQYF. The CDR3 DNA is TGTGCCAGTAGTACCGGACTAGCGGGGGGACAAGAGACCCAGTACTTC. The full variable domain, its missing parts supplied by reference TRBV19 and TRBJ2-5, is DGGITQSPKYLFRKEGQNVTLSCEQNLNHDAMYWYRQDPGQGLRLIYYSQIVNDFQKGDIAEGYSVSREKKESFPLTVTSAQKNPTAFYLCASSTGLAGGQETQYFGPGTRLLVL.

The J gene is TRBJ2-7, the V gene TRBV7-2, with a weak D call TRBD1 (7 bases). The length of the CDR3 is 15 residues. Trimming took 1 base from V and 6 from J, leaving 16 bases between them. Germline V lookup: CDR1 SGHTA, CDR2 FQGNSA. For the CDR3, the DNA is TGTGCCAGCAGCTTAGAGAGCAGGGGGGTCGCCGAGCAGTACTTC. Translated: CASSLESRGVAEQYF. Based on the CDR3 plus reference TRBV7-2 and TRBJ2-7, the full variable domain is GAGVSQSPSNKVTEKGKDVELRCDPISGHTALYWYRQSLGQGLEFLIYFQGNSAPDKSGLPSDRFSAERTGGSVSTLTIQRTQQEDSAVYLCASSLESRGVAEQYFGPGTRLTVT.

The rearrangement links TRBV10-1 to TRBJ2-7; 7 positions agree with TRBD1. CDR1 is WNHNN and CDR2 is SYGVQD in the germline V gene (reference sequence). V dropped 2 bases and J dropped 5; count of bases not matched to a gene: 6. The CDR3 is 14 residues long. Written as DNA, the CDR3 is TGCGCCAGCAGTGAGCGGAGTGACAGGGACGAGCAGTACTTC. Translated, it gives CASSERSDRDEQYF.

This clone was observed a single time. The gene calls are TRBV5-1 and TRBJ2-2; TRBD1 agrees at 11 bases. J was trimmed by 5 bases and V by 3 bases; bases with no gene match: 6. Germline V gene lookup returns CDR1 SGHRS and CDR2 YFSETQ. There are 16 residues in the CDR3. CDR3 in DNA: TGCGCCAGCAGCTACCCCGGGACAGGGGGTACCGGGGAGCTGTTTTTT. Protein product: CASSYPGTGGTGELFF.

The CDR3 is CASSQFITGSQAFF. The CDR3 coding sequence is TGCGCCAGCAGCCAATTTATTACAGGGAGTCAAGCTTTCTTT. The gene calls are TRBV4-3 and TRBJ1-1, with D possibly matching TRBD1 (6 bases). The CDR3 extends over 14 amino acids. CDR1 and CDR2 (germline): LGHNA, YSLEER. V was trimmed by 2 bases and J by 9 bases, leaving 16 bases between them.

The chain couples TRBV10-3 to TRBJ2-1; TRBD2 matches 15 bases. CDR1 is ENHRY and CDR2 is SYGVKD in the germline V gene. Trimming at V came to 3 bases and at J to 0 bases, leaving 9 bases not matched to a gene. The CDR3 has 20 residues. CDR3 residues: CAISDRGLAGGNSSYNEQFF. Written as DNA, the CDR3 is TGTGCCATCAGTGATCGCGGACTAGCGGGAGGGAATAGCTCCTACAATGAGCAGTTCTTC.

In this sample, this clone turned up a few times. The chain uses TRBV6-5 and TRBJ2-3; a weak D match, TRBD2 (5 bases). Trimming shortened V by 7 bases and J by 1 base, and 12 bases separated the two germline ends. This CDR3 is 14 amino acids long. In germline, CDR1 is MNHEY, CDR2 SVGAGI. The CDR3 region is CASTAAGGTDTQYF. The CDR3 DNA follows: TGTGCCAGCACGGCGGCGGGTGGCACAGATACGCAGTATTTT.

The rearrangement joins TRBV30 to TRBJ1-2; no reliable D call. The length of the CDR3 is 13 residues. The germline V gene encodes CDR1 GTSNPN and CDR2 SVGIG (reference sequence). V was clipped by 2 bases and J by 4 bases, with 11 bases between them. The CDR3 region is CAWSPDTFYGYTF. In DNA, the CDR3 is TGTGCCTGGAGTCCAGACACCTTCTATGGCTACACCTTC.

This sequence joins TRBV29-1 and TRBJ2-1; D possibly corresponds to TRBD2 (6 bases). CDR3 length: 13 amino acids. CDR1 is SQVTM and CDR2 is ANQGSEA in the germline V gene. Trimming removed 7 bases from V and 13 bases from J, with 23 bases in between. CDR3 amino acids: CSGALGDSPTQFF. The CDR3 DNA reads as TGCAGCGGGGCGCTGGGGGACTCGCCAACACAGTTCTTC.

This chain joins TRBV11-2 and TRBJ1-1; D is perhaps TRBD1 (6 bases). Germline V CDR1 and CDR2: SGHAT, FQNNGV. The CDR3 consists of 17 residues. V shed 2 bases and J shed 3 bases, with 19 bases lying between them. The CDR3: CASSLSPRAPGDTEAFF. The CDR3 bases are TGTGCCAGCAGCTTATCACCCCGGGCCCCAGGGGACACTGAAGCTTTCTTT.

This clone has a single count. J is TRBJ1-2 and V is TRBV2; D is unclear. The CDR3 has 13 residues. The ends were cut back, 6 bases at V and 0 bases at J, with 8 bases in the middle. Per the germline V gene, CDR1 is SNHLY and CDR2 is FYNNEI. The CDR3 loop is CASSRETNYGYTF. The CDR3 region has the DNA TGTGCCAGCAGCCGGGAAACTAACTATGGCTACACCTTC.

CDR3 coding DNA: TGTGCCCAGCACCAGGGTGGTTGTCAGCCCCAGCATTTT. Translated: CAQHQGGCQPQHF. V and J are TRBV6-4 and TRBJ1-5; maybe TRBD1 (5 bases). The CDR3 extends over 13 amino acids. V shed 11 bases and J shed 6 bases, with 17 bases lying between them. Germline CDR1 is MRHNA and CDR2 is SNTAGT.

The chain joins TRBV7-8 to TRBJ1-3; tentative D call: TRBD1 (5 bases). Germline CDR1 reads SGHVS; CDR2 reads FQNEAQ. V lost 1 base, J lost 4 bases, and 14 bases lay in between. The CDR3 is 16 amino acids. CDR3 amino acids: CASSLGLRVRGNTIYF. The DNA for the CDR3 is TGTGCCAGCAGCTTAGGTCTCAGGGTGAGAGGAAACACCATATATTTT. The whole variable domain, filled in from reference TRBV7-8 and TRBJ1-3, reads GAGVSQSPRYKVAKRGQDVALRCDPISGHVSLFWYQQALGQGPEFLTYFQNEAQLDKSGLPSDRFFAERPEGSVSTLKIQRTQQEDSAVYLCASSLGLRVRGNTIYFGEGSWLTVV.

This clone was detected once. This sequence joins TRBV18 and TRBJ2-1; a possible D gene is TRBD1 (6 bases). The CDR3 is made up of 13 amino acids. Germline values: CDR1 KGHSH, CDR2 LQKENI. The ends were cut back, 5 bases at V and 4 bases at J, with 9 bases in the middle. The CDR3 coding sequence is TGTGCCAGCTCAATGGACAGTTACAATGAGCAGTTCTTC. It encodes CASSMDSYNEQFF. The entire variable domain, with the rest obtained from reference TRBV18 and TRBJ2-1, is as follows: NAGVMQNPRHLVRRRGQEARLRCSPMKGHSHVYWYRQLPEEGLKFMVYLQKENIIDESGMPKERFSAEFPKEGPSILRIQQVVRGDSAAYFCASSMDSYNEQFFGPGTRLTVL.

The chain recombines TRBV7-2 with TRBJ2-2; D remains unclear. Germline V gene lookup returns CDR1 SGHTA and CDR2 FQGNSA. The CDR3 runs 12 residues. Trimming pared 5 bases from V and 8 bases from J, leaving 9 bases between. CDR3 in amino acids: CASSARVGELFF. The CDR3 DNA sequence: TGTGCCAGCAGCGCCCGGGTGGGGGAGCTGTTTTTT.

The gene calls are TRBV28 and TRBJ2-7, with D maybe TRBD1 (5 bases). Germline lookup yields CDR1 MDHEN and CDR2 SYDVKM. Deletions cut 3 bases from V and 2 bases from J, with 11 bases between. This CDR3 region has 14 residues. The CDR3 spells CASSLNRQPYEQYF. The CDR3 nucleotides are TGTGCCAGCAGTTTGAACAGGCAACCCTACGAGCAGTACTTC.

In DNA form, the CDR3 reads TGTGCCAGCTCACCAGACTTTAGGGGTACCGATGGCTACACCTTC. Protein product: CASSPDFRGTDGYTF. The J gene is TRBJ1-2, the V gene TRBV18; TRBD1 is a possible D gene (5 bases). With 2 bases removed from V and 6 bases from J, the gap between germline ends came to 16 bases. Germline CDR1 and CDR2: KGHSH and LQKENI. The CDR3 sequence is 15 residues long.

The table lists this clone with a count of one. This chain uses TRBV12-5 with TRBJ1-1; D is undetermined. This CDR3 comprises 12 residues. CDR1 and CDR2 (germline): LGHNT, FRNRAP. V gave up 4 bases and J gave up 7 bases, with 10 bases separating them. The CDR3 DNA reads TGTGCTAGTGGTTCCAAGGCAGGTGAAGCTTTCTTT. This encodes CASGSKAGEAFF.